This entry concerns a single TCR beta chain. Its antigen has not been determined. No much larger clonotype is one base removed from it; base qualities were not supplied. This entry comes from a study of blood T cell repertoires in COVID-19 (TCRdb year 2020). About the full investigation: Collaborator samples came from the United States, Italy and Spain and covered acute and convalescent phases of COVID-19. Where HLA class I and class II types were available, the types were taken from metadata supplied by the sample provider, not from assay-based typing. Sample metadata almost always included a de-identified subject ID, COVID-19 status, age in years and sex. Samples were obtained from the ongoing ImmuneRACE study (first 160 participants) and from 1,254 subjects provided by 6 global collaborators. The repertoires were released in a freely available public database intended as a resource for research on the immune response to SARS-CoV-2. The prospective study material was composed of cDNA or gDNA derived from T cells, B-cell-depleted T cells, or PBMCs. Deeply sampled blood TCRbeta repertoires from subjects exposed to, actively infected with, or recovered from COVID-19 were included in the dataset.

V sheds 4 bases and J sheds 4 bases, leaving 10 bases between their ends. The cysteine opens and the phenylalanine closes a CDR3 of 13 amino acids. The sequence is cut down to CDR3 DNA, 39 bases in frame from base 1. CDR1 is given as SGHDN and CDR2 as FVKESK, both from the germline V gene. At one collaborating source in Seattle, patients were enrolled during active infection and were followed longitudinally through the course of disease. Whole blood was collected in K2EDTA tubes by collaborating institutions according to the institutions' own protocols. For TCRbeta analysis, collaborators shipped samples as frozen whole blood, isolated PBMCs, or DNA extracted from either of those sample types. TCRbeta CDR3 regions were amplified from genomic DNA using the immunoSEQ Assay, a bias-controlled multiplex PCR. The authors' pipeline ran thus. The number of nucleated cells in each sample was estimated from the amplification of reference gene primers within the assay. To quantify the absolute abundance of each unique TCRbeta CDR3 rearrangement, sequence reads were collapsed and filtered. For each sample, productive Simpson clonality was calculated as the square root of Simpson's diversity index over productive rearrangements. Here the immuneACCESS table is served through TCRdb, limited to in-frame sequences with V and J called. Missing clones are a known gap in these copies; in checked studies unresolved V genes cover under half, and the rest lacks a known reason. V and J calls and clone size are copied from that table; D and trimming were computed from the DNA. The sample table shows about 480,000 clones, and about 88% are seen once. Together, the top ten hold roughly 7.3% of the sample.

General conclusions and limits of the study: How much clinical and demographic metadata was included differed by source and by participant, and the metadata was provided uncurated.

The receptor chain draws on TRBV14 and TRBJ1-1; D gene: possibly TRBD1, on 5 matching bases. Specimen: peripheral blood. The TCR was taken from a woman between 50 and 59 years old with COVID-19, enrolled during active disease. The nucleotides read TGTGCCAGCAGCCCGCAGGGATTCACTGAAGCTTTCTTT. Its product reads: CASSPQGFTEAFF.